This record concerns one TCR beta chain sequence. Its antigen is not identified. This record belongs to a study of T cells in tumors after PD-1 blockade. Across the whole study: Patients had no prior checkpoint blockade, systemic immunosuppressants, or anti-cancer therapy within 4 weeks. Some patients also took daily vismodegib 150 mg during anti-PD-1 treatment.

Study results and caveats: Peripheral recruitment is suggested, as some novel exhausted tumor clones were in pre-treatment blood.

Libraries were prepared by immunoSEQ multiplex PCR; TCRdb keeps only in-frame clonotypes and omits some of them. The sample has approximately 60,000 clones, around 74% seen once; the top ten hold 4% to 5%. CDR3 size: 16 residues. Per the germline V gene, CDR1 is LGHNA and CDR2 is YNFKEQ. V dropped 0 bases and J dropped 6; count of bases not matched to a gene: 6. The sequencing here drew on PBMCs, taken after anti-PD-1 treatment. The sequence came from a human donor with basal cell carcinoma. The chain employs TRBV4-2 and TRBJ2-1, with 9 bases matching TRBD2. For the CDR3, the DNA is TGTGCCAGCAGCCAAGACGCGGGGGGGCCGGCCAATGAGCAGTTCTTC. Translated, it gives CASSQDAGGPANEQFF.